The 32 T cell receptor beta chains below come from one sample, sequenced in a study of cytomegalovirus exposure and HLA in healthy donors. The study ran its PCR with 60 Vbeta and 13 Jbeta primers. Some clones are missing from TCRdb's copy, which holds only in-frame ones; the method was immunoSEQ multiplex PCR. The data contain under 200,000 clones, roughly four fifths of them singletons. The sequenced material came from PBMCs. The receptors were sampled from a woman between 18 and 29 years old in good health and CMV-seronegative.

The chain carries TRBV7-8 and TRBJ2-2; 8 bases agree with TRBD2. J was trimmed by 4 bases and V by 5 bases; bases with no gene match: 9. In germline, CDR1 is SGHVS, CDR2 FQNEAQ. The CDR3 spans 16 residues. The CDR3 region has the DNA TGTGCCAGCAGCCCCCGAGTAGCGGGACTCACCGGGGAGCTGTTTTTT. Its protein is CASSPRVAGLTGELFF.

The chain is built from TRBV10-1 and TRBJ2-2; weak D call: TRBD1 (7 bases). The V gene's germline CDR1 is WNHNN and CDR2 SYGVQD (reference sequence). V was shortened by 6 bases and J by 4 bases, with 21 bases between the two germline ends. CDR3 size: 17 residues. CDR3 region: CASRGGNDRATTGELFF. CDR3 DNA sequence: TGCGCCAGCAGGGGGGGAAATGACAGGGCGACCACCGGGGAGCTGTTTTTT.

V usage is TRBV27 and J usage is TRBJ2-1; tentative D call: TRBD2 (6 bases). The V and J ends lost 2 bases and 10 bases respectively, with 9 bases between them. This CDR3 comprises 12 residues. Germline CDR1 and CDR2: MNHEY and SMNVEV (reference sequence). CDR3 bases: TGTGCCAGCAGTTTAGGGGGGTACGAGCAGTTCTTC. Amino acid sequence: CASSLGGYEQFF.

The genes are TRBV13 and TRBJ2-3; 10 bases agree with TRBD2. V lost 5 bases and J lost 2; bases outside the gene matches: 7. From germline, CDR1 is PRHDT and CDR2 FYEKMQ (reference sequence). There are 16 residues in the CDR3. DNA for the CDR3: TGTGCCAGCAGCCCAGAAGCGGGGGGGTTCACAGATACGCAGTATTTT. This sequence encodes CASSPEAGGFTDTQYF.

The genes are TRBV29-1 and TRBJ2-2; 7 nucleotides match TRBD1. Germline loops: CDR1 SQVTM, CDR2 ANQGSEA. This CDR3 spans 15 amino acids. The V segment lost 6 bases and the J segment 1 base; nucleotides outside the gene matches: 8. Written as DNA, the CDR3 is TGCAGCGTGGGGGTGTCAGGGGGGAACACCGGGGAGCTGTTTTTT. Translation gives CSVGVSGGNTGELFF.

This chain uses TRBV29-1 with TRBJ2-5, with 11 positions matching TRBD1. The CDR3 consists of 17 residues. V shed 4 bases, J shed 5 bases, and the junction held 15 bases outside the gene matches. Germline CDR1 reads SQVTM; CDR2 reads ANQGSEA. CDR3 sequence: CSVGTGGANWMSETQYF. CDR3 in DNA: TGCAGCGTTGGGACAGGGGGCGCCAATTGGATGTCGGAGACCCAGTACTTC.

This chain's CDR3 is CASTFLGGNTEAFF. The DNA for the CDR3 is TGTGCCAGCACCTTTCTGGGGGGAAACACTGAAGCTTTCTTT. The chain has TRBV5-4 and TRBJ1-1; TRBD1 might be the D (5 bases). Germline CDR1 SGHNT, CDR2 YYREEE (reference sequence). V gave up 6 bases and J gave up 2 bases, with 14 bases separating them. There are 14 residues in the CDR3.

The genes are TRBV9 and TRBJ2-7, with 8 positions matching TRBD1. CDR1 is SGDLS and CDR2 is YYNGEE in the germline V gene. V shed 0 bases and J 3 bases; nucleotides not matched to a gene: 8. The CDR3 is 16 residues long. The CDR3 protein is CASSVATGTGGYEQYF. The CDR3 region has the DNA TGTGCCAGCAGCGTAGCTACCGGGACAGGCGGCTACGAGCAGTACTTC. Full variable domain (missing parts from reference TRBV9 and TRBJ2-7): DSGVTQTPKHLITATGQRVTLRCSPRSGDLSVYWYQQSLDQGLQFLIQYYNGEERAKGNILERFSAQQFPDLHSELNLSSLELGDSALYFCASSVATGTGGYEQYFGPGTRLTVT.

This clone was counted a few times. The genes are TRBV28 and TRBJ1-2; 7 bases map to TRBD1. V lost 10 bases and J lost 2; bases outside the gene matches: 10. The CDR3 contains 14 residues. Germline CDR1 is MDHEN and CDR2 is SYDVKM. CDR3 nucleotide sequence: TGTGCCATAGGGGGCCCGGGACAGAACTATGGCTACACCTTC. Encoded protein: CAIGGPGQNYGYTF.

The V call is TRBV18, the J call TRBJ1-1, with 9 bases fitting TRBD1. With 6 bases clipped from V and 7 bases from J, the junction kept 6 bases outside the gene matches. The CDR3 is made up of 13 amino acids. Germline CDR1 reads KGHSH; CDR2 reads LQKENI. CDR3 sequence reads: CASSQGQGSEAFF. CDR3 bases: TGTGCCAGCTCCCAGGGACAGGGAAGTGAAGCTTTCTTT.

The chain employs TRBV6-1 and TRBJ2-7; 9 bases line up with TRBD1. There are 14 residues in the CDR3. The V segment lost 6 bases and the J segment 5 bases; nucleotides outside the gene matches: 8. Germline CDR1 reads MNHNS; CDR2 reads SASEGT. CDR3 sequence: CASRPGTGWDEQYF. DNA for the CDR3: TGTGCCAGCAGACCCGGGACAGGGTGGGACGAGCAGTACTTC.

The genes are TRBV2 and TRBJ1-4; D is ambiguous. Trimming removed 4 bases from V and 12 bases from J, with 15 bases in between. Germline assignment: CDR1 SNHLY and CDR2 FYNNEI. The CDR3 consists of 13 residues. The CDR3 nucleotides are TGTGCCAGCAGTGCCCTTCCCCGGGGAGAACTGTTTTTT. Residues: CASSALPRGELFF.

The V and J genes are TRBV5-4 and TRBJ1-1; TRBD1 matches 8 bases. Looked up from germline, CDR1 is SGHNT and CDR2 is YYREEE (reference sequence). The CDR3 is made up of 13 amino acids. V was clipped by 5 bases and J by 1 base; unmatched bases: 1. CDR3 sequence (DNA): TGTGCCAGCAGTGACAGGGGGAACACTGAAGCTTTCTTT. This translates into CASSDRGNTEAFF.

The rearrangement joins TRBV5-4 to TRBJ1-6; TRBD1 agrees at 7 bases. From germline, CDR1 is SGHNT and CDR2 YYREEE (reference sequence). This CDR3 region has 15 residues. The V gene end was trimmed by 4 bases and the J gene end by 7 bases; junction bases not matched to a gene: 8. The CDR3 is CASSARGWGNSPLHF. CDR3 in DNA: TGTGCCAGCAGCGCCAGGGGGTGGGGGAATTCACCCCTCCACTTT.

This sequence joins TRBV9 and TRBJ1-1; tentatively, D is TRBD1 (5 bases). Germline V gene sequence: CDR1 SGDLS, CDR2 YYNGEE. The V and J ends lost 2 bases and 0 bases respectively, with 11 bases between them. The CDR3 is 15 amino acids. DNA for the CDR3: TGTGCCAGCAGCGTCGATGGGGGGATGAACACTGAAGCTTTCTTT. Translated, it gives CASSVDGGMNTEAFF.

The J gene is TRBJ2-3, the V gene TRBV18; 15 nucleotides align to TRBD2. The CDR3 has 16 amino acids. V shed 5 bases, J shed 7 bases, and the junction held 7 bases outside the gene matches. Per germline, CDR1 KGHSH and CDR2 LQKENI. The CDR3 sequence: CASSSSGLAGGNTQYF. CDR3 bases: TGTGCCAGCTCATCATCGGGACTAGCGGGAGGAAATACGCAGTATTTT. The full variable domain, with the rest looked up from reference TRBV18 and TRBJ2-3, is NAGVMQNPRHLVRRRGQEARLRCSPMKGHSHVYWYRQLPEEGLKFMVYLQKENIIDESGMPKERFSAEFPKEGPSILRIQQVVRGDSAAYFCASSSSGLAGGNTQYFGPGTRLTVL.

V usage is TRBV19 and J usage is TRBJ1-1, with a possible D match to TRBD1 (5 bases). The CDR3 loop spans 12 amino acids. Germline CDR1 reads LNHDA; CDR2 reads SQIVND (reference sequence). V lost 4 bases to trimming and J lost 4 bases, with 7 bases between them. The CDR3 region has the DNA TGTGCCAGTAGTACAGGGCTCACTGAAGCTTTCTTT. This sequence encodes CASSTGLTEAFF.

This clone was seen only once. The chain is built from TRBV28 and TRBJ2-7, with 7 bases lining up with TRBD2. The CDR3 has 14 amino acids. V lost 6 bases, J lost 3 bases, and 8 bases stayed unmatched. From germline, CDR1 is MDHEN and CDR2 SYDVKM. The chain's CDR3 is CASRPGGSVYEQYF. The DNA of the CDR3 is TGTGCCAGCAGACCGGGAGGTTCCGTCTACGAGCAGTACTTC.

CDR3 sequence reads: CSVESPVANYGYTF. DNA for the CDR3: TGCAGCGTTGAAAGCCCCGTGGCTAACTATGGCTACACCTTC. This chain joins TRBV29-1 and TRBJ1-2; no firm D call. This CDR3 has 14 amino acids. V lost 2 bases, J lost 0 bases, and 10 bases lay in between. Germline V gene data show CDR1 as SQVTM and CDR2 as ANQGSEA.

The V gene is TRBV21-1, the J gene TRBJ1-6. TRBV21-1 is described as a pseudogene. The CDR3 has 21 amino acids. CDR3: CASSKPGEALPTSSYNSPLHF. In DNA, the CDR3 is TGTGCCAGCAGCAAACCCGGGGAGGCCCTACCGACGAGCTCCTATAATTCACCCCTCCACTTT.

The rearrangement uses TRBV7-2 and TRBJ1-2, with 7 bases fitting TRBD1. The CDR3 totals 14 residues. The germline V gene has CDR1 SGHTA and CDR2 FQGNSA. V shed 5 bases, J shed 6 bases, and the junction held 9 bases outside the gene matches. Here the CDR3 DNA reads TGTGCCAGCAGCCCATACGAGACAGGGAATGGCTACACCTTC. It encodes CASSPYETGNGYTF. Combining the CDR3 with reference TRBV7-2 and TRBJ1-2 gives the whole variable domain GAGVSQSPSNKVTEKGKDVELRCDPISGHTALYWYRQSLGQGLEFLIYFQGNSAPDKSGLPSDRFSAERTGGSVSTLTIQRTQQEDSAVYLCASSPYETGNGYTFGSGTRLTVV.

The chain links TRBV29-1 to TRBJ1-5; TRBD1 matches at 7 bases. The V gene end was trimmed by 0 bases and the J gene end by 7 bases; junction bases not matched to a gene: 3. CDR1 SQVTM and CDR2 ANQGSEA come from the germline V gene. The CDR3 spans 13 residues. The CDR3 is CSVEDGRGQPQHF. In nucleotides, the CDR3 is TGCAGCGTTGAAGATGGCAGGGGGCAGCCCCAGCATTTT.

The V and J genes are TRBV27 and TRBJ1-2; D may be TRBD1 (6 bases). Germline V gene lookup returns CDR1 MNHEY and CDR2 SMNVEV (reference sequence). This CDR3 spans 13 amino acids. V shed 5 bases and J shed 8 bases, with 15 bases lying between them. The CDR3 here is CASSPLPTGGYTF. As DNA, the CDR3 is TGTGCCAGCAGTCCCCTCCCCACAGGGGGCTACACCTTC.

This chain links TRBV5-1 with TRBJ1-5; TRBD1 might be the D (5 bases). V lost 3 bases, J lost 6 bases, and 13 bases lay in between. The CDR3 has 14 residues. CDR1 SGHRS and CDR2 YFSETQ come from the germline V gene. The CDR3 DNA follows: TGCGCCAGCAGCTCGGGTACGGGGGGTCAGCCCCAGCATTTT. Its protein product is CASSSGTGGQPQHF.

This chain connects TRBV5-1 to TRBJ2-1; 7 positions match TRBD2. Germline assignment: CDR1 SGHRS and CDR2 YFSETQ. The junction had 6 bases not matched to a gene; V was cut back by 3 bases and J by 0 bases. The CDR3 is 16 amino acids. The CDR3 bases are TGCGCCAGCAGCTCGGAGCGGGGAAGCTCCTACAATGAGCAGTTCTTC. Protein product: CASSSERGSSYNEQFF.

The chain has TRBV5-4 and TRBJ1-2; 7 bases agree with TRBD1. Unmatched junction bases numbered 15, after V lost 5 bases and J lost 8 bases. This CDR3 is 15 amino acids long. Germline V CDR1 and CDR2: SGHNT, YYREEE (reference sequence). The CDR3 sequence: CASRFADRPSGGYTF. The CDR3 coding sequence is TGTGCCAGCAGATTCGCGGACAGGCCCTCGGGGGGCTACACCTTC.

This CDR3 is CASGASGSLGNIQYF. DNA of the CDR3: TGTGCCAGCGGCGCCTCCGGGTCCCTCGGGAACATTCAGTACTTC. The chain couples TRBV7-2 to TRBJ2-4, with D hard to call. From germline, CDR1 is SGHTA and CDR2 FQGNSA. The CDR3 extends over 15 amino acids. Trimming stripped 8 bases from V and 7 bases from J, with 21 bases between. The whole variable domain, remainder taken from reference TRBV7-2 and TRBJ2-4, is GAGVSQSPSNKVTEKGKDVELRCDPISGHTALYWYRQSLGQGLEFLIYFQGNSAPDKSGLPSDRFSAERTGGSVSTLTIQRTQQEDSAVYLCASGASGSLGNIQYFGAGTRLSVL.

A single count supports this clone. V gene TRBV19 combines with J gene TRBJ1-1; TRBD1 might be the D (5 bases). Trimming pared 7 bases from V and 4 bases from J, leaving 19 bases between. The CDR3 has 15 amino acids. From germline, CDR1 is LNHDA and CDR2 SQIVND (reference sequence). The CDR3 nucleotides read TGTGCCAGTACTGCAGGGCGTTTCGAGAGCACTGAAGCTTTCTTT. Protein sequence: CASTAGRFESTEAFF.

V and J are TRBV9 and TRBJ1-1; the match to TRBD1 covers 8 bases. The CDR3 runs 15 residues. V lost 3 bases, J lost 2 bases, and 6 bases stayed unmatched. Germline CDR1 SGDLS, CDR2 YYNGEE. Written as DNA, the CDR3 is TGTGCCAGCAGCGCGGAAGACAGGGGTAACACTGAAGCTTTCTTT. Protein: CASSAEDRGNTEAFF.

This clone was seen a few times. J is TRBJ2-7 and V is TRBV27; the D gene is possibly TRBD2 (5 bases). This CDR3 has 12 amino acids. Germline V gene data show CDR1 as MNHEY and CDR2 as SMNVEV (reference sequence). V dropped 6 bases and J dropped 7 bases, with 13 bases sitting between them. The chain's CDR3 is CASRPTLGEQYF. Written as DNA, the CDR3 is TGTGCCAGCAGACCGACACTAGGTGAGCAGTACTTC.

A word on this clone: Other DNA sequences from this sample encode an identical CDR3 as well. The chain has TRBV6-6 and TRBJ1-5; TRBD1 might be the D (6 bases). V lost 6 bases and J lost 6, with 21 bases in between. This CDR3 spans 16 amino acids. Germline CDR1 reads MNHNY; CDR2 reads SVGAGI (reference sequence). CDR3 in DNA: TGTGCCAGCAGGGACACAGGGAAGGCGTTGAGTCAGCCCCAGCATTTT. Protein sequence: CASRDTGKALSQPQHF.

Only a few counts were recorded for this clone. The CDR3 DNA reads TGTGCCAGTAGAAGACTCTCTGGAAACACCATATATTTT. Protein sequence: CASRRLSGNTIYF. V is TRBV19 and J is TRBJ1-3; D is unclear. In germline, CDR1 is LNHDA, CDR2 SQIVND (reference sequence). The CDR3 is made up of 13 amino acids. Trimming left V 6 bases short and J 0 bases short, with 6 bases between.